The clone carrying this T cell receptor (beta chain) has just one count. As yet, its antigen is unknown. Only in-frame clones appear in the TCRdb table, and some are missing; sequencing was by immunoSEQ multiplex PCR. The sample gives under 500,000 clones, about 92% of which show up once; over 1.5% is in the top ten. Per germline, CDR1 MNHEY and CDR2 SVGEGT. The V and J ends lost 0 bases and 2 bases respectively, with 13 bases between them. CDR3 length equals 16 residues. This record belongs to a study of Ad26.COV2.S vaccination and SARS-CoV-2 variants. Study information: In the study, Ad26.COV2.S was injected intramuscularly once, or twice 56 days apart. Study-wide results and limits: With respect to non-spike TCR breadth, vaccine and placebo recipients were similar.

The treatment denotes: some 20 received Ad26.COV2.S at low or high dose, single or two shots; roughly five received placebo; per-sample allocation not given. Samples analyzed were those drawn on day 63 after the first vaccine or placebo injection. The sequencing here drew on peripheral blood, taken in a trial of Ad26.COV2.S vaccine versus placebo. This TCR came from a person aged 18-60 years who received the Ad26.COV2.S COVID-19 vaccine or a placebo. The chain has TRBV6-2 or TRBV6-3 and TRBJ2-5; D uncertain. In DNA form, the CDR3 reads TGTGCCAGCAGTTACTCGAGAAGGACGTTACAAGAGACCCAGTACTTC. Its protein product is CASSYSRRTLQETQYF.